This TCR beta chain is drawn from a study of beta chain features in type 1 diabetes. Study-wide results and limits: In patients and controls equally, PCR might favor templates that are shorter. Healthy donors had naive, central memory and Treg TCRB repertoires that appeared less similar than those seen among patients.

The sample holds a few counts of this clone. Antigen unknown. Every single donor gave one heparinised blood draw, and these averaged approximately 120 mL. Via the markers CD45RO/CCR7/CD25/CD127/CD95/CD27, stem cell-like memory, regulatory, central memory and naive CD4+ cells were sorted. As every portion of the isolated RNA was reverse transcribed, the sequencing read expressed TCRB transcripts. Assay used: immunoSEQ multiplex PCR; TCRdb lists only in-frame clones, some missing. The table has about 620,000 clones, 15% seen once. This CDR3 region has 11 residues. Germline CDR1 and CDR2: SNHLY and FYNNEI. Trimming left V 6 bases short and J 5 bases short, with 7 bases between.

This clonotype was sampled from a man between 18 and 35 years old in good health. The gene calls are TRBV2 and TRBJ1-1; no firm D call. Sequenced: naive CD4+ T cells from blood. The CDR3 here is CASSVITEAFF. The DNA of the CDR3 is TGTGCCAGCAGCGTGATAACTGAAGCTTTCTTT. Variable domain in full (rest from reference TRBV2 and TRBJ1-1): EPEVTQTPSHQVTQMGQEVILRCVPISNHLYFYWYRQILGQKVEFLVSFYNNEISEKSEIFDDQFSVERPDGSNFTLKIRSTKLEDSAMYFCASSVITEAFFGQGTRLTVV.